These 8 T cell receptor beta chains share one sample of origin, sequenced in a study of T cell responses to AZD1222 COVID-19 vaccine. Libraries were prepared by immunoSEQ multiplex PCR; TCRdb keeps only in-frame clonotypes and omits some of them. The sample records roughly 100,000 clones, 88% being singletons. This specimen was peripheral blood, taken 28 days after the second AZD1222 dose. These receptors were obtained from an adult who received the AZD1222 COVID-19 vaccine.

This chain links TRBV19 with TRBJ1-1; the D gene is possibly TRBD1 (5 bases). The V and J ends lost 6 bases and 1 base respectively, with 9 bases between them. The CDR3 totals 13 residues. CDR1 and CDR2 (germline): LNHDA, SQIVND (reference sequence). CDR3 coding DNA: TGTGCCAGTAGCCCGGGACCGAACACTGAAGCTTTCTTT. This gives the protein CASSPGPNTEAFF. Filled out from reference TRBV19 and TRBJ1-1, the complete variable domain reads DGGITQSPKYLFRKEGQNVTLSCEQNLNHDAMYWYRQDPGQGLRLIYYSQIVNDFQKGDIAEGYSVSREKKESFPLTVTSAQKNPTAFYLCASSPGPNTEAFFGQGTRLTVV.

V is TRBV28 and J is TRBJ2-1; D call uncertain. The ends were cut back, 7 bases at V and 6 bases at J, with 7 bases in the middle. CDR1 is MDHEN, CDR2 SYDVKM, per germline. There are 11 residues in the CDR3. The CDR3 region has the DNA TGTGCCAGCAAGGCCACCAATGAGCAGTTCTTC. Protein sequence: CASKATNEQFF.

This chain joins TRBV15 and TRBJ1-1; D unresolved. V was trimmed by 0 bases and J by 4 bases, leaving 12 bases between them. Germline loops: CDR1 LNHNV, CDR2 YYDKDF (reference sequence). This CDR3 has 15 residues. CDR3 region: CATSRDLEFGTEAFF. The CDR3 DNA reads TGTGCCACCAGCAGAGATCTTGAGTTCGGCACTGAAGCTTTCTTT.

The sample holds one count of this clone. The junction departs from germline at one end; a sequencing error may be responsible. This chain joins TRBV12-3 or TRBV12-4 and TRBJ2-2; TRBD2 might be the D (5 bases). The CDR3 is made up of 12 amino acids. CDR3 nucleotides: TGTGCCAGCAGTCTAGCAACCGGGGAGCTGTTTTTT. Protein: CASSLATGELFF.

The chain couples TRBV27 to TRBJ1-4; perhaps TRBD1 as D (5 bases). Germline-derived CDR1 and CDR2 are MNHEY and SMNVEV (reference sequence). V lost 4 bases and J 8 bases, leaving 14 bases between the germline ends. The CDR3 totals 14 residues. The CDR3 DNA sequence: TGTGCCAGCAGTTCTGGGACCCCATACGAAAAACTGTTTTTT. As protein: CASSSGTPYEKLFF.

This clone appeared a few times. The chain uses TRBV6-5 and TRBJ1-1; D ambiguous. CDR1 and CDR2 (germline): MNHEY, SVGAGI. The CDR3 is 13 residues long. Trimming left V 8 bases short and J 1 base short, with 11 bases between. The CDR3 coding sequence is TGTGCCAGCGGCCGGACTCCGAACACTGAAGCTTTCTTT. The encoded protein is CASGRTPNTEAFF.

CDR3 coding DNA: TGTGCCACCCGACTAGCGGGATATGACGGCGGGGAGCTGTTTTTT. It yields the protein CATRLAGYDGGELFF. This sequence joins TRBV10-3 and TRBJ2-2, with 11 bases aligning to TRBD2. Trimming cost V 10 bases and J 7 bases; bases outside gene matches: 11. There are 15 residues in the CDR3. CDR1 is ENHRY, CDR2 SYGVKD, per germline.

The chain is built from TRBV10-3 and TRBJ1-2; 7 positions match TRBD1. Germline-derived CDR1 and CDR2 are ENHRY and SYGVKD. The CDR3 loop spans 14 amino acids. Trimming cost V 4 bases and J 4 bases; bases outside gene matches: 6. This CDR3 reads CAISGGQSAYGYTF. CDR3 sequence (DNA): TGTGCCATCAGTGGGGGACAGTCGGCCTATGGCTACACCTTC.